This T cell receptor (beta chain) was recorded in a study of Graves' ophthalmopathy and Graves' hyperthyroidism listed by TCRdb under 2018. Background for the entire study: Peripheral blood samples were taken at the time of initial diagnosis, before any treatment was given. To explore V-J signatures distinguishing ophthalmopathy from hyperthyroidism, a discovery set of 100 or so patients (more than 40 ophthalmopathy, 55 to 60 stable hyperthyroidism) was enrolled. TCR beta repertoire signatures were used to distinguish Graves' ophthalmopathy from Graves' hyperthyroidism and to predict progression to ophthalmopathy. In total, 135 blood samples were TCR-sequenced: 40 to 45 ophthalmopathy, 75 hyperthyroidism and roughly 17 hyperthyroidism-to-ophthalmopathy patients. An independent validation cohort comprised 18 to 20 hyperthyroidism patients and 15 to 17 patients who later progressed from hyperthyroidism to ophthalmopathy. After sampling, hyperthyroidism patients received methimazole starting at 30 mg daily, and ophthalmopathy patients received high-dose intravenous methylprednisolone. The 75 to 100 discovery patients were randomly split 7:3 into training and test sets. In about 6 hyperthyroidism patients, T-cell repertoires of thyroid tissue and blood were compared. Overall study outcomes, separate from this receptor: Sample size was not predetermined statistically, and investigators were not blinded to group allocation. Most expanded thyroid clonotypes with a frequency above 0.001 also appeared in blood, which suggests that blood repertoires may reflect the immune response in the thyroid. In validation, the model predicted ophthalmopathy progression with 70.59% sensitivity and around 72% specificity; some 13 predicted patients were CT-confirmed with GO in a median of about 6.1 months. Ophthalmopathy was separated from stable hyperthyroidism by the 13-signature model with about 85% sensitivity and about 83% specificity in cross-validation and with 80%/75% in the test set.

This clonotype occurred many times. It lacks a known antigen. No per-base quality is available; no much larger clone lies one base away. For repertoire sequencing, TCR beta CDR3 regions were amplified from RNA transcripts. The first round was an RT-PCR using HTBI primers with the Qiagen OneStep RT-PCR kit, and this first round was followed by a second-round multiplex PCR, then size selection and purification. Libraries were sequenced paired-end with 100 bp reads on an Illumina HiSeq2000. The paper's data handling went like this. Reads were processed with SOAPnuke, discarding reads with adapters, uncalled bases, mean Phred below 15, or no exact constant-primer or identifier match. High-quality paired reads were merged with COPE v1.2.5. Unique nucleotide sequences were defined as clonotypes and aligned to IMGT TRB V, D and J references using MiTCR v1.1. Analysis was restricted to V-J combinations with a frequency above 0.0001, which covered 99.2% of repertoires. For each V-J combination, a TCR clonal expansion and chaos score was defined as the ratio of F50 clonal expansion to chaos observed in the TCRdist matrix. Welch's t-statistics and random forest were used to reduce features to over ten V-J combinations, which were fed into a naive Bayes classifier. The similarity between thyroid and blood repertoires was quantified using the Morisita-Horn index. The public reads were quality trimmed at Q25 with fastp and then assembled into clones with MiXCR by TCRdb, keeping productive beta chains. Every entry covers one CDR3 protein and lists the most common genes and DNA from its rows. None of the V and J calls come from the authors' own analysis; TCRdb made them. Within this sample are hundreds of thousands of distinct CDR3 sequences, with over 20% of them counted one time only. The ten largest account for 2.5% to 3.5% of the sample.

Stable hyperthyroidism was defined as no progression to ophthalmopathy within 18 months of follow-up. Patients with hyperthyroidism were aged 18 to 65 years, had been newly diagnosed, and had a disease duration of less than 2 months. Patients with other autoimmune diseases, uncontrolled infections, pregnancy or lactation were excluded. Clinical symptoms, serum thyroxine, TRAb, thyroid ultrasound and orbital computed tomography were used for diagnosis. PBMCs were isolated from 7.5 to 10 ml of fresh peripheral blood by Ficoll-Paque density gradient centrifugation. Trizol reagent was used to extract the total RNA, and its quality was then checked on an Agilent 2100 Bioanalyzer. From the cysteine up to the phenylalanine, the CDR3 has a length of 17 residues. Only the CDR3 DNA is retained, 51 bases long and in frame from the first base. Trimming removed 0 bases from V and 2 bases from J; the gene matches leave 4 bases unexplained. Looking up the germline V gene yields CDR1 MNHEY and CDR2 SVGAGI.

Sample: peripheral blood. The chain was built from TRBV6-5 and TRBJ2-5; TRBD2 agrees with 12 junctional bases. The sequence came from a woman aged 18-29 years with stable Graves' hyperthyroidism. Donor details come from another sample of the same person, matched by shared clones. The CDR3 amino acid sequence is: CASSYSNLAGGQETQYF. DNA sequence: TGTGCCAGCAGTTACTCGAATCTAGCGGGAGGGCAAGAGACCCAGTACTTC.